This T cell receptor beta chain was found in a study of cytomegalovirus exposure and HLA in healthy donors (TCRdb year 2017). Background for the entire study: An earlier analysis of some 600 of the donors reported 276 Gb of sequence data and 95 million to 130 million unique TCR beta sequences obtained from about 200 million T cells. Both class I and class II loci were covered by HLA typing, at four-digit resolution. The study aimed to test whether cataloging public T cell receptors could reveal signatures of past pathogen exposure. Rather than using new phenotypic data, the later analysis identified candidate immune exposures from TCR beta sequences and from how often those sequences occurred across donors. Besides the first cohort of roughly 700 subjects, a separate validation cohort made up of roughly 130 different subjects was used. Several DR-DQ haplotypes were treated as single units for association and clustering because of strong linkage in the cohort. An earlier analysis of 500 to 650 of the donors applied high-throughput TCR beta sequencing to assess whether each TCR beta V gene segment acted as functional or pseudogenic. To predict cytomegalovirus infection status, the study brought together high-throughput TCR immunosequencing, statistical association of individual TCRs with disease status, and machine learning. Donor age, sex, ethnicity and CMV serostatus were collected together with the repertoire data. The genetic ancestry cluster associated with self-reported Caucasian donors included 65% to 90% of the 398 genotyped donors. To study patterns of TCR occurrence, a later analysis re-analyzed previously published TCR beta repertoires from 600 to 750 donors and added high-resolution HLA genotyping. Among 300 to 500 genotyped donors of the cohort, an average of about 220,000 unique TCR beta nucleotide sequences was sequenced per donor, of which roughly 17% were non-productive. Around 330 gigabases of sequencing data and roughly 80 million unique TCR sequences made up an early release that covered fewer than 650 HLA-typed donors. All discovery cohort repertoires had been generated using a single sequencing platform. A later genetic analysis used genome-wide SNP genotypes for about 65% of the 666 donors, treating that subset as a discovery cohort. The T cell repertoires of 666 subjects were profiled by immunosequencing and related to cytomegalovirus serostatus. Typing coverage differed by locus: A, B, C, DRB1 and DQB1 were typed in roughly 620-630 donors, DQA1 in 522, DPA1 in approximately 600, and DPB1 in just under 490. Findings and caveats that apply to the study as a whole: A later analysis found that most CMV-associated TCR beta chains appeared HLA-restricted, with HLA associations seemingly driven largely by CMV exposure. A further reported finding was that TCR beta sequences accurately predicted the HLA-A and HLA-B alleles for most subjects in the first cohort. According to the authors, the approach could potentially be generalized to other disease states and immunological phenotypes. Only TCR beta chains were sequenced in this cohort, and the absence of alpha or paired-chain data limited detectable features. The earlier analysis of 450 to 700 of the donors excluded some 15 rarely observed V segments, including chromosome 9 orphons, because counts were too low. A later genetic analysis associated a missense DCLRE1C variant with V-gene and J-gene trimming of TCR beta chains, and an independent cohort replicated the association. CMV serostatus was the only immune exposure information available for the cohort. Specific HLA alleles were associated with 15,000 to 20,000 TCR beta sequences at a false discovery rate of 0.05 in a later analysis. A cluster of highly shared sequence variants was judged likely to be a technical artifact of the sequencing pipeline. While some public TCRs were present in many individuals, most TCR sequences turned up only very rarely across donors. Correlated functional status among segregating V segments might be attributable to linkage disequilibrium, but an unknown experimental factor could not be ruled out. In a later analysis, HLA-associated TCR beta chains showed more clonal expansion and lower generation probabilities than non-associated chains that were equally common. The 87-base-pair reads could not distinguish some IMGT-functional V segments, including TRBV6-2 and TRBV6-3, so those segments were excluded. A later genetic analysis reported fewer N-insertions in productive TCRs among donors in an Asian-associated ancestry cluster than the approximately 700-donor mean. Strong co-occurrence of HLA alleles, especially DR and DQ, made assigning TCR associations to individual alleles difficult. A total of around 150 TCR beta chains were listed by the study as associated with cytomegalovirus. In an earlier analysis of around 600 of the donors, most TCR beta V segments were observed in productive rearrangements about 87% or about 30% of the time, broadly matching IMGT annotations. Several of the top co-occurrence clusters appeared to be linked to parvovirus B19, influenza, CMV and Epstein-Barr virus, according to a later analysis. In vitro tests confirmed that three of the cytomegalovirus-associated TCR beta chains recognize cytomegalovirus antigens. Roughly uniform sequencing depth across donors was assumed in presence/absence analyses, although this assumption may not hold. In both the original and validation cohorts, the classifier was reported to diagnose cytomegalovirus status with high specificity and sensitivity. Because HLA typing was unavailable for some donors at each locus, only the typed subset was used in association tests. In a later analysis, the rate of TCR association differed among HLA loci, with DRB1 alleles having the most associated TCRs and HLA-C alleles having the fewest.

A word on this clone: Which antigen it targets is not known. It has no much larger one-base neighbor in the sample; base qualities were not kept.

The library was produced with the immunoSEQ multiplex PCR assay. For the multiplex PCR, a mixture combining 60 forward primers for TCR Vbeta segments and 13 reverse primers for TCR Jbeta segments was used. A multiplex PCR assay on genomic DNA amplified the CDR3 region of rearranged TCR beta genes. On the Illumina HiSeq System, the amplified TCR beta libraries were sequenced as 87-base-pair reads. Regarding the original processing steps: A later analysis counted some 74 million unique TCR beta chains across the 666 repertoires, and 9 million to 14 million of these chains were shared by at least two donors. To remove PCR and sequencing errors, raw reads were error-corrected and collapsed into unique sequences using a nearest-neighbor algorithm that merged closely related sequences. Alignment of CDR3 sequences to IMGT reference sequences was used to assign V, D and J gene segments. Each retained sequence needed at least a six-nucleotide match to both a V gene segment and a J gene segment. Rearrangements were called productive when the CDR3 lacked stop codons and stayed in frame with V and J; all others were non-productive. Following IMGT convention, CDR3 was defined as the stretch from the second conserved V-encoded cysteine up to the conserved J-encoded phenylalanine. In an earlier analysis of around 540 of the donors, sequences lacking an unambiguous match to a single V gene segment were excluded. An earlier analysis of almost 600 of the donors classified V segments as functional when productive rearrangements were above 56.7% and as segregating when the standard deviation between donors was above 5%. A statistical classification framework was built to diagnose cytomegalovirus status from the catalog of TCR beta chain sequences. In a later analysis, V and J genes were assigned by comparing TCR nucleotide sequences against IMGT/GENE-DB human TR gene sequences. A later analysis assigned CDR3 sequences and most-parsimonious VDJ recombination scenarios with the TCRdist pipeline. In a later analysis, each TCR beta chain was defined by its CDR3 amino acid sequence together with its V-gene family, and reads without a unique V-gene family were excluded. In a later analysis, around 650 highly shared, low-generation-probability nucleotide sequences were removed to address suspected cross-contamination and a sequencing artifact. A later analysis calculated a clonal expansion index for each public chain from normalized within-repertoire ranks of inferred template counts. In a later analysis, generation probabilities were computed with a VDJ recombination model fitted to out-of-frame rearrangements, and the resulting probabilities were checked against IGoR. Hypergeometric tests were used in a later analysis to score TCR-TCR, TCR-HLA and TCR-CMV co-occurrence, with a repertoire-size bias correction applied to the TCR pairs. To estimate false discovery rates, a later analysis permuted the HLA or CMV assignments 20 times. In a later analysis, co-occurring TCRs were grouped using DBSCAN, and TCRdist sequence similarity was added for clustering within HLA-allele-positive subsets. Co-occurrence clustering excluded repertoires with fewer than 30,000 or more than 120,000 public chains, plus five with anomalous nucleotide sharing. TCRdb took this table from immuneACCESS and kept in-frame rearrangements with V and J called. Such tables lack part of the clones; where checked against another copy, unresolved V genes explain under half of the gap, and the rest is unexplained. V and J calls and clone size are given by that table; D and trimming were obtained from the DNA. The sample table shows around 100,000 clones, and 55% to 75% are seen once. The ten largest clones take up 3% to 4.5% of the sample.

Looking up the germline V gene (reference sequence) yields CDR1 GTSNPN and CDR2 SVGIG. The CDR3 contains 13 residues, cysteine and phenylalanine counted. The retained sequence is limited to the CDR3, 39 bases, with the frame set at the first base. The junction carries 11 bases between V and J, which are trimmed by 2 bases and 7 bases respectively. In total, just over 650 healthy bone marrow donors made up the cohort. At the time of sampling, all cohort members were nominally healthy, though unrecorded immune exposures were likely present. The donor was CMV seropositive and belonged to the group of 270 or so seropositive cohort members. A peripheral blood sample was provided by each donor, and peripheral blood mononuclear cells were used for TCR beta sequencing. Genomic DNA extraction from the blood cell samples was performed with the Qiagen DNeasy Blood Extraction Kit.

The sequenced sample was PBMCs. Rearrangement joined TRBV30 to TRBJ2-2; TRBD2 is possibly the D segment (5 matching bases). This sequence was found in a man younger than 45 in good health and CMV-seropositive. Read as DNA, the sequence is TGTGCCTGGAGTAACCTACTAGGCGGGGAGCTGTTTTTT. It translates as CAWSNLLGGELFF.